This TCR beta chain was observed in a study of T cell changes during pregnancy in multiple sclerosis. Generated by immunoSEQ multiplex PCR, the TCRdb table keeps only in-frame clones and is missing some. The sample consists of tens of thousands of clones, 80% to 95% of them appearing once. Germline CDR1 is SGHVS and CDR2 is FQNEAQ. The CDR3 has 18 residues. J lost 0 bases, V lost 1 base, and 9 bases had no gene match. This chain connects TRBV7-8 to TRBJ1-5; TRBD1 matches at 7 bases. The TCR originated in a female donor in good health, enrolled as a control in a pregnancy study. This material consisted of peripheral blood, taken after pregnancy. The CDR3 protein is CASSLGFRDSYSNQPQHF. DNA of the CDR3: TGTGCCAGCAGCTTAGGGTTCCGGGACAGTTATAGCAATCAGCCCCAGCATTTT.